These 26 T cell receptor beta chains were sequenced from one sample in a study of blood T cell repertoires in COVID-19. Profiled with immunoSEQ multiplex PCR; TCRdb holds only in-frame clones, not every one. The table lists roughly 300,000 clones, around 90% of them singletons, with approximately 6.8% in the top ten. The material sequenced was peripheral blood. Receptor source: a woman between 25 and 40 years old with COVID-19, enrolled during active disease.

This chain uses TRBV28 with TRBJ1-2, with 7 nucleotides matching TRBD1. CDR1 and CDR2 (germline): MDHEN, SYDVKM. There are 12 residues in the CDR3. V gave up 10 bases and J gave up 5 bases; unmatched junction bases: 7. The CDR3 DNA is TGTGCCACCAGGGGGGGGGTTTATGGCTACACCTTC. Protein: CATRGGVYGYTF.

V gene TRBV27 combines with J gene TRBJ2-5; maybe TRBD1 (6 bases). The germline V gene has CDR1 MNHEY and CDR2 SMNVEV (reference sequence). The CDR3 consists of 15 residues. Trimming removed 7 bases from V and 6 bases from J, with 21 bases in between. The CDR3 DNA reads as TGTGCCAGCACCGTCACAGGGACCGAGAGGAAGACCCAGTACTTC. This translates into CASTVTGTERKTQYF.

V and J are TRBV7-9 and TRBJ1-3, with TRBD1 matching over 8 bases. V dropped 5 bases and J dropped 4; count of bases not matched to a gene: 10. This CDR3 spans 16 amino acids. The germline CDR1 and CDR2 sequences are SEHNR and FQNEAQ (reference sequence). CDR3 sequence: CASSLQRTGTGNTIYF. As DNA, the CDR3 is TGTGCCAGCAGCCTCCAGAGGACAGGGACCGGAAACACCATATATTTT.

The chain uses TRBV6-5 and TRBJ1-2; 7 bases agree with TRBD1. V was pared by 5 bases and J by 7 bases, with 7 bases of the junction left unmatched. This CDR3 has 13 amino acids. Germline CDR1 is MNHEY and CDR2 is SVGAGI. This chain's CDR3 is CASSPQGRFGYTF. The DNA of the CDR3 is TGTGCCAGCAGTCCACAGGGGAGGTTTGGCTACACCTTC.

Only one count was recorded for this clone. V is TRBV27 and J is TRBJ2-6, with 11 bases matching TRBD1. This CDR3 spans 18 amino acids. Germline CDR1 reads MNHEY; CDR2 reads SMNVEV (reference sequence). V trimming: 5 bases; J trimming: 4 bases; junction bases outside the gene matches: 10. Here the CDR3 DNA reads TGTGCCAGCAGTACTACGGACAGGGGGCTGCTGGGGGCCAACGTCCTGACTTTC. Translating it yields CASSTTDRGLLGANVLTF.

V gene TRBV19 combines with J gene TRBJ2-7, with TRBD1 identical over 8 bases. Germline CDR1 and CDR2: LNHDA and SQIVND (reference sequence). The J segment lost 0 bases and the V segment lost 5 bases, leaving 6 bases of the junction unmatched. This CDR3 has 15 amino acids. The CDR3 protein is CASSDRDRSSYEQYF. The CDR3 region has the DNA TGTGCCAGTAGTGACCGGGACAGGAGCTCCTACGAGCAGTACTTC.

V and J are TRBV18 and TRBJ2-3; D might be TRBD1 (6 bases). The germline V gene encodes CDR1 KGHSH and CDR2 LQKENI. The CDR3 extends over 12 amino acids. The V end lost 3 bases, the J end lost 11 bases, and 12 bases lay between the germline ends. The CDR3: CASSPQGMGQYF. The CDR3 bases are TGTGCCAGCTCACCGCAGGGGATGGGGCAGTATTTT.

CDR3 sequence: CSASKQDEQYF. The CDR3 nucleotides read TGCAGTGCTAGCAAACAGGACGAGCAGTACTTC. The J gene is TRBJ2-7, the V gene TRBV20-1, with D maybe TRBD1 (5 bases). Germline values: CDR1 DFQATT, CDR2 SNEGSKA (reference sequence). The V gene lost 3 bases and the J gene lost 5 bases, with 8 bases spanning the gap. The CDR3 totals 11 residues.

The chain couples TRBV11-2 to TRBJ2-3; TRBD2 matches 8 bases. J was trimmed by 6 bases and V by 4 bases; bases with no gene match: 9. The germline V gene encodes CDR1 SGHAT and CDR2 FQNNGV. This CDR3 contains 15 residues. The CDR3 spells CASSSPGTRRDTQYF. CDR3 nucleotides: TGTGCCAGCAGCTCCCCCGGGACTAGAAGGGATACGCAGTATTTT.

V and J are TRBV21-1 and TRBJ1-2; the table calls TRBD1, which could not be checked here. TRBV21-1 is an annotated pseudogene. CDR3 size: 15 residues. The chain's CDR3 is CASSKVGQGLSGYTF. The CDR3 bases are TGTGCCAGCAGCAAAGTGGGACAGGGGCTAAGTGGCTACACCTTC.

V and J are TRBV6-5 and TRBJ1-2; TRBD1 agrees at 8 bases. Germline V gene data show CDR1 as MNHEY and CDR2 as SVGAGI. The V segment lost 7 bases and the J segment 8 bases; nucleotides outside the gene matches: 9. The CDR3 is 13 residues long. CDR3 region: CASIKDRGAGYTF. The DNA of the CDR3 is TGTGCCAGCATCAAAGACAGGGGTGCCGGCTACACCTTC.

V is TRBV20-1 and J is TRBJ2-7, with a tentative D call TRBD2 (6 bases). The length of the CDR3 is 11 residues. The germline CDR1 and CDR2 sequences are DFQATT and SNEGSKA (reference sequence). Trimming removed 5 bases at V and 6 bases at J, with 11 bases between. CDR3 nucleotides: TGCAGTGCTTCGGGGGTTGGCGAGCAGTACTTC. Its protein is CSASGVGEQYF.

CDR3 loop: CASSLGRFGTQYF. The DNA for the CDR3 is TGTGCCAGCAGCTTGGGTCGCTTTGGCACGCAGTATTTT. The chain recombines TRBV5-6 with TRBJ2-3; D is uncertain. The CDR3 is 13 amino acids. V was shortened by 0 bases and J by 9 bases, with 11 bases between the two germline ends. Germline-derived CDR1 and CDR2 are SGHDT and YYEEEE.

The rearrangement uses TRBV2 and TRBJ1-1, with D perhaps matching TRBD1 (6 bases). V was shortened by 8 bases and J by 1 base, with 23 bases between the two germline ends. Germline V gene sequence: CDR1 SNHLY, CDR2 FYNNEI. The CDR3 is made up of 17 amino acids. The CDR3 DNA reads as TGTGCCAGCGGCCCAAGGGGGAAAGCGCGACCGAACACTGAAGCTTTCTTT. The encoded protein is CASGPRGKARPNTEAFF. Full variable domain (outside the CDR3, taken from reference TRBV2 and TRBJ1-1): EPEVTQTPSHQVTQMGQEVILRCVPISNHLYFYWYRQILGQKVEFLVSFYNNEISEKSEIFDDQFSVERPDGSNFTLKIRSTKLEDSAMYFCASGPRGKARPNTEAFFGQGTRLTVV.

Here the CDR3 DNA reads TGTGCCAGCAGCCGACGGGGTGTAGACAGGCCCCAAGAGACCCAGTACTTC. Translation gives CASSRRGVDRPQETQYF. This rearrangement joins TRBV7-6 to TRBJ2-5; D possibly corresponds to TRBD1 (6 bases). CDR1 is SGHVS, CDR2 FNYEAQ, per germline. The CDR3 totals 17 residues. V lost 5 bases and J 1 base, leaving 20 bases between the germline ends.

This chain connects TRBV4-3 to TRBJ2-3, with 9 bases fitting TRBD2. The CDR3 has 17 residues. Germline values: CDR1 LGHNA, CDR2 YSLEER. The ends lost 0 bases at V and 2 bases at J; junction bases unmatched: 6. Written as DNA, the CDR3 is TGCGCCAGCAGCCAAGAGGGGACTAGCCTCGCCACAGATACGCAGTATTTT. Protein sequence: CASSQEGTSLATDTQYF.

CDR3 loop: CASSPSPTSGSSYNEQFF. The CDR3 bases are TGTGCCAGCAGCCCCAGCCCGACTAGCGGGAGCTCCTACAATGAGCAGTTCTTC. This rearrangement joins TRBV7-9 to TRBJ2-1; TRBD2 matches 12 bases. This CDR3 comprises 18 residues. Germline loops: CDR1 SEHNR, CDR2 FQNEAQ (reference sequence). The trim removed 5 bases at V and 0 bases at J, leaving 8 bases unmatched.

The chain is built from TRBV28 and TRBJ2-3; D is possibly TRBD2 (6 bases). This CDR3 spans 13 amino acids. The germline gives CDR1 MDHEN, CDR2 SYDVKM. Trimming left V 11 bases short and J 1 base short, with 13 bases between. The chain's CDR3 is CAVRGGGTDTQYF. In DNA form, the CDR3 reads TGTGCCGTAAGGGGCGGGGGCACAGATACGCAGTATTTT.

This clone was found a few times. The J gene is TRBJ1-1, the V gene TRBV6-5; D is undetermined. CDR1 and CDR2 from the germline V gene are MNHEY and SVGAGI. The CDR3 runs 12 residues. Trimming shortened V by 0 bases and J by 8 bases, and 7 bases separated the two germline ends. As DNA, the CDR3 is TGTGCCAGCAGTTACTCGTCACAGGAAGCTTTCTTT. Its translation is CASSYSSQEAFF.

In DNA, the CDR3 is TGTGCCAGCAGTTCTCGGGTGTGGAACACTGAAGCTTTCTTT. Protein product: CASSSRVWNTEAFF. This chain joins TRBV6-6 and TRBJ1-1; no clear D gene. The CDR3 spans 14 residues. Germline-derived CDR1 and CDR2 are MNHNY and SVGAGI (reference sequence). Trimming took off 4 bases at V and 1 base at J, with 10 bases between the two ends.

This chain joins TRBV6-6 and TRBJ2-7; 9 nucleotides agree with TRBD2. This CDR3 has 16 residues. Germline V lookup: CDR1 MNHNY, CDR2 SVGAGI (reference sequence). V was clipped by 6 bases and J by 2 bases; unmatched bases: 11. DNA of the CDR3: TGTGCCAGCAGACTTAGCGGGAGCTACGGGACCTACGAGCAGTACTTC. As protein: CASRLSGSYGTYEQYF.

The V and J genes are TRBV28 and TRBJ1-2; D gene uncertain. This CDR3 spans 13 amino acids. The ends were cut back, 6 bases at V and 4 bases at J, with 12 bases in the middle. CDR1 is MDHEN and CDR2 is SYDVKM in the germline V gene. The chain's CDR3 is CASSPEWAYGYTF. For the CDR3, the DNA is TGTGCCAGCAGCCCTGAGTGGGCCTATGGCTACACCTTC.

V and J are TRBV7-9 and TRBJ2-1; 14 bases are shared with TRBD2. Losses at the gene ends were 7 bases for V and 8 bases for J; bases not matched to a gene: 4. This CDR3 comprises 14 residues. Per germline, CDR1 SEHNR and CDR2 FQNEAQ (reference sequence). The CDR3 protein is CASKTSGRGYEQFF. DNA of the CDR3: TGTGCCAGCAAGACTAGCGGGAGGGGCTATGAGCAGTTCTTC.

The chain employs TRBV6-5 and TRBJ1-1; TRBD1 matches 7 bases. The germline gives CDR1 MNHEY, CDR2 SVGAGI. The V gene end was trimmed by 7 bases and the J gene end by 4 bases; junction bases not matched to a gene: 9. The CDR3 extends over 14 amino acids. The CDR3, as DNA: TGTGCCAGCAAAGTGGGGACAGAAAGCACTGAAGCTTTCTTT. It encodes CASKVGTESTEAFF.

A word on this clone: The identical CDR3 is also encoded by other nucleotide sequences in the sample. The V call is TRBV28, the J call TRBJ1-1; D remains unclear. The length of the CDR3 is 13 residues. CDR1 is MDHEN and CDR2 is SYDVKM in the germline V gene. Trimming shortened V by 3 bases and J by 1 base, and 6 bases separated the two germline ends. CDR3 region: CASSFPGNTEAFF. The CDR3 coding sequence is TGTGCCAGCAGTTTTCCAGGGAACACTGAAGCTTTCTTT.

The DNA for the CDR3 is TGTGCCAGCAGTTACACGCACAGGAGCAATCAGCCCCAGCATTTT. This codes for CASSYTHRSNQPQHF. The V gene is TRBV6-6, the J gene TRBJ1-5; weak D call: TRBD1 (5 bases). The CDR3 spans 15 residues. Trimming removed 2 bases from V and 1 base from J, with 9 bases in between. Germline V CDR1 and CDR2: MNHNY, SVGAGI (reference sequence).